Shown below are 28 T cell receptor beta chains from a single sample sequenced in a study of blood T cell repertoires in COVID-19. TCRdb's table, derived via immunoSEQ multiplex PCR, lists solely in-frame clones and lacks some. The sample shows about 190,000 clones, 82% of them seen only once. Sequenced material: peripheral blood. Receptor source: an elderly woman with active or convalescent COVID-19.

The J gene is TRBJ1-1, the V gene TRBV18, with TRBD1 matching 7 bases. The CDR3 length is 14 residues. The trim removed 6 bases at V and 2 bases at J, leaving 6 bases unmatched. Germline V gene data show CDR1 as KGHSH and CDR2 as LQKENI. CDR3 DNA: TGTGCCAGCTCCTTTGGACAGGACAACACTGAAGCTTTCTTT. This gives the protein CASSFGQDNTEAFF. The full variable domain, completed using reference TRBV18 and TRBJ1-1, is NAGVMQNPRHLVRRRGQEARLRCSPMKGHSHVYWYRQLPEEGLKFMVYLQKENIIDESGMPKERFSAEFPKEGPSILRIQQVVRGDSAAYFCASSFGQDNTEAFFGQGTRLTVV.

This clone appeared once. The rearrangement links TRBV7-2 to TRBJ1-5; D ambiguous. This CDR3 contains 12 residues. V shed 3 bases and J shed 6 bases, with 6 bases lying between them. Germline V CDR1 and CDR2: SGHTA, FQGNSA. Here the CDR3 reads CASSFGSQPQHF. DNA for the CDR3: TGTGCCAGCAGCTTTGGGAGTCAGCCCCAGCATTTT.

V usage is TRBV18 and J usage is TRBJ2-5, with 7 bases matching TRBD1. CDR1 is KGHSH and CDR2 is LQKENI in the germline V gene. V lost 4 bases and J lost 5; bases outside the gene matches: 13. CDR3 length equals 16 residues. The CDR3 spells CASSRTQTGFGETQYF. CDR3 sequence (DNA): TGTGCCAGCTCACGAACCCAGACAGGGTTTGGCGAGACCCAGTACTTC. The full variable domain, completed using reference TRBV18 and TRBJ2-5, is NAGVMQNPRHLVRRRGQEARLRCSPMKGHSHVYWYRQLPEEGLKFMVYLQKENIIDESGMPKERFSAEFPKEGPSILRIQQVVRGDSAAYFCASSRTQTGFGETQYFGPGTRLLVL.

J is TRBJ2-5 and V is TRBV29-1; perhaps TRBD1 as D (5 bases). CDR1 is SQVTM, CDR2 ANQGSEA, per germline. The ends were cut back, 6 bases at V and 1 base at J, with 12 bases in the middle. There are 13 residues in the CDR3. The CDR3 nucleotides read TGCAGCGTGGGGCGGCAGAGCCAAGAGACCCAGTACTTC. It specifies CSVGRQSQETQYF. Complete variable domain (other parts from reference TRBV29-1 and TRBJ2-5): SAVISQKPSRDICQRGTSLTIQCQVDSQVTMMFWYRQQPGQSLTLIATANQGSEATYESGFVIDKFPISRPNLTFSTLTVSNMSPEDSSIYLCSVGRQSQETQYFGPGTRLLVL.

In this sample, this clone turned up a few times. The J gene is TRBJ2-7, the V gene TRBV18; a possible D gene is TRBD2 (5 bases). Germline V lookup: CDR1 KGHSH, CDR2 LQKENI. The CDR3 spans 13 residues. With 5 bases removed from V and 0 bases from J, the gap between germline ends came to 8 bases. The CDR3, as DNA: TGTGCCAGCTCAGGTGGGAGCTCCTACGAGCAGTACTTC. This codes for CASSGGSSYEQYF.

This chain connects TRBV9 to TRBJ1-1, with 8 nucleotides matching TRBD1. Germline loops: CDR1 SGDLS, CDR2 YYNGEE. V dropped 3 bases and J dropped 6; count of bases not matched to a gene: 10. The CDR3 has 15 amino acids. As DNA, the CDR3 is TGTGCCAGCAGCGACCAGGGGGCGTATTTCTCTGAAGCTTTCTTT. It is translated as CASSDQGAYFSEAFF.

This clone was counted between two and nine times. The chain carries TRBV3-1 (or the pseudogene TRBV3-2) and TRBJ1-1; D remains unclear. Germline V gene sequence: CDR1 LGHDT, CDR2 YNNKEL (reference sequence). This CDR3 contains 16 residues. V lost 4 bases and J 3 bases, leaving 18 bases between the germline ends. The CDR3 DNA sequence: TGTGCCAGCAGCCTTTACTCGGGTTCCTGGGACACTGAAGCTTTCTTT. This codes for CASSLYSGSWDTEAFF.

The chain joins TRBV30 to TRBJ1-5, with D maybe TRBD1 (5 bases). Between the trimmed V and J ends, which lost 3 bases and 1 base, there was a span of 7 bases. This CDR3 contains 13 residues. Germline V gene lookup returns CDR1 GTSNPN and CDR2 SVGIG (reference sequence). The CDR3 nucleotides read TGTGCCTGGAGCGGGGGGAGCAATCAGCCCCAGCATTTT. This sequence encodes CAWSGGSNQPQHF. Supplemented by reference TRBV30 and TRBJ1-5, the full variable domain reads SQTIHQWPATLVQPVGSPLSLECTVEGTSNPNLYWYRQAAGRGLQLLFYSVGIGQISSEVPQNLSASRPQDRQFILSSKKLLLSDSGFYLCAWSGGSNQPQHFGDGTRLSIL.

This chain links TRBV6-9 with TRBJ2-7; 9 positions match TRBD1. Germline CDR1 MNHGY, CDR2 SVAAGI. With 2 bases clipped from V and 6 bases from J, the junction kept 2 bases outside the gene matches. The CDR3 is 13 residues long. Here the CDR3 reads CASSYMTGGEQYF. The CDR3 coding sequence is TGTGCCAGCAGTTATATGACAGGGGGCGAGCAGTACTTC.

This chain uses TRBV10-2 with TRBJ2-1, with 11 bases identical to TRBD1. Per germline, CDR1 WSHSY and CDR2 SAAADI. The V gene end was trimmed by 7 bases and the J gene end by 9 bases; junction bases not matched to a gene: 11. CDR3 length equals 15 residues. CDR3: CASTPRGGTGGEQFF. Written as DNA, the CDR3 is TGCGCCAGCACTCCCAGGGGCGGGACAGGGGGTGAGCAGTTCTTC.

The rearrangement uses TRBV19 and TRBJ1-5, with TRBD1 matching 9 bases. This CDR3 spans 14 amino acids. Germline V CDR1 and CDR2: LNHDA, SQIVND (reference sequence). The trim removed 6 bases at V and 7 bases at J, leaving 7 bases unmatched. CDR3 sequence (DNA): TGTGCCAGTAGCACACAGGGGGCGCGACAGCCCCAGCATTTT. This encodes CASSTQGARQPQHF. The full variable domain, in which reference TRBV19 and TRBJ1-5 provide the parts outside the CDR3, is DGGITQSPKYLFRKEGQNVTLSCEQNLNHDAMYWYRQDPGQGLRLIYYSQIVNDFQKGDIAEGYSVSREKKESFPLTVTSAQKNPTAFYLCASSTQGARQPQHFGDGTRLSIL.

This sequence joins TRBV5-1 and TRBJ2-2, with D unresolved. Germline lookup yields CDR1 SGHRS and CDR2 YFSETQ. This CDR3 has 16 amino acids. The V gene lost 3 bases and the J gene lost 4 bases, with 16 bases spanning the gap. CDR3 nucleotides: TGCGCCAGCAGCTCATTGACTGGCTTGGGCACCGGGGAGCTGTTTTTT. Its protein is CASSSLTGLGTGELFF.

The chain uses TRBV6-4 and TRBJ2-3; 7 bases agree with TRBD2. Trimming at V came to 5 bases and at J to 0 bases, leaving 5 bases not matched to a gene. This CDR3 region has 15 residues. Germline CDR1 MRHNA, CDR2 SNTAGT. DNA of the CDR3: TGTGCCAGCAGTCCCCTCGGGGGGAGCACAGATACGCAGTATTTT. Its translation is CASSPLGGSTDTQYF.

The rearrangement uses TRBV27 and TRBJ2-7; D unclear. Trimming cost V 5 bases and J 3 bases, with 5 bases left between them. CDR1 is MNHEY, CDR2 SMNVEV, per germline (reference sequence). The CDR3 runs 11 residues. CDR3: CASSDFYEQYF. Here the CDR3 DNA reads TGTGCCAGCAGTGACTTCTACGAGCAGTACTTC.

The chain couples TRBV5-1 to TRBJ1-5, with D perhaps matching TRBD1 (5 bases). The CDR3 extends over 14 amino acids. Germline V gives CDR1 SGHRS, CDR2 YFSETQ. Trimming cost V 4 bases and J 4 bases, with 12 bases left between them. CDR3 amino acids: CASSPTAGNQPQHF. The CDR3 nucleotides are TGCGCCAGCAGCCCAACGGCAGGGAATCAGCCCCAGCATTTT.

A single count supports this clone. V usage is TRBV6-5 and J usage is TRBJ2-1, with D possibly TRBD2 on 6 matching bases. CDR3 length equals 14 residues. The germline V and J ends were trimmed by 7 bases and 6 bases, with 16 bases remaining between them. Germline-derived CDR1 and CDR2 are MNHEY and SVGAGI. The CDR3 nucleotides are TGTGCCAGCACCCCAGCGGGCCGGGGCAATGAGCAGTTCTTC. As protein: CASTPAGRGNEQFF.

This clone was recorded a few times. V gene TRBV28 combines with J gene TRBJ1-2; 7 bases are a match to TRBD1. CDR3 length: 13 residues. The germline V gene encodes CDR1 MDHEN and CDR2 SYDVKM. The V gene end was trimmed by 4 bases and the J gene end by 5 bases; junction bases not matched to a gene: 4. The CDR3 region is CASSWGQTYGYTF. The CDR3 coding sequence is TGTGCCAGCAGTTGGGGACAGACTTATGGCTACACCTTC.

This chain links TRBV6-5 with TRBJ2-7; D is possibly TRBD2 (6 bases). Germline V gene data show CDR1 as MNHEY and CDR2 as SVGAGI. This CDR3 contains 13 residues. Trimming removed 6 bases at V and 3 bases at J, with 12 bases between. The CDR3 spells CASSLGSLYEQYF. The CDR3, as DNA: TGTGCCAGCAGCCTCGGGAGTCTCTACGAGCAGTACTTC.

Note on this clone: Mismatch with germline at one junction end may stem from a read error. This sequence joins TRBV5-1 and TRBJ1-1; TRBD1 agrees at 8 bases. This CDR3 has 14 amino acids. The V gene's germline CDR1 is SGHRS and CDR2 YFSETQ. This chain's CDR3 is CASSSYPDRGPIIF. Written as DNA, the CDR3 is TGCGCCAGCAGCTCGTACCCCGACAGGGGCCCGATTATCTTT.

The rearrangement uses TRBV5-1 and TRBJ1-2; a possible D gene is TRBD1 (6 bases). The CDR3 has 15 amino acids. The V end lost 4 bases, the J end lost 8 bases, and 21 bases lay between the germline ends. Germline V gene sequence: CDR1 SGHRS, CDR2 YFSETQ. This CDR3 is CASSAYRDTLGGYTF. The DNA for the CDR3 is TGCGCCAGCAGCGCCTACCGGGACACCCTGGGAGGCTACACCTTC.

The rearrangement uses TRBV6-5 and TRBJ2-7, with 9 bases that match TRBD2. Trimming cost V 0 bases and J 6 bases; bases outside gene matches: 9. The germline gives CDR1 MNHEY, CDR2 SVGAGI. This CDR3 has 16 amino acids. CDR3 sequence: CASSYSGGRVPSEQYF. DNA for the CDR3: TGTGCCAGCAGTTACTCCGGCGGGAGGGTCCCTAGCGAGCAGTACTTC.

This chain joins TRBV9 and TRBJ2-3, with 10 bases fitting TRBD2. With V trimmed by 0 bases and J by 2 bases, 6 bases remained unmatched. CDR3 length: 17 amino acids. Germline CDR1 reads SGDLS; CDR2 reads YYNGEE. The CDR3 DNA is TGTGCCAGCAGCGTAGCTGCTAGCGGGAGAACCACAGATACGCAGTATTTT. It is translated as CASSVAASGRTTDTQYF.

This chain links TRBV25-1 with TRBJ1-2; 10 bases align to TRBD1. Trimming took 7 bases from V and 7 from J; bases not matched to a gene: 15. CDR1 is MGHDK, CDR2 SYGVNS, per germline. The CDR3 length is 16 residues. In DNA form, the CDR3 reads TGTGCCAGCATCGGATATTCTCGGACAGGGGGTTTTGGCTACACCTTC. It codes for CASIGYSRTGGFGYTF.

The chain links TRBV9 to TRBJ1-4; D is undetermined. Trimming shortened V by 4 bases and J by 5 bases, and 18 bases separated the two germline ends. The CDR3 has 16 amino acids. CDR1 and CDR2 from the germline V gene are SGDLS and YYNGEE. CDR3 in amino acids: CASSPQGRTINEKLFF. DNA of the CDR3: TGTGCCAGCAGCCCCCAAGGTCGGACTATAAATGAAAAACTGTTTTTT.

This clone was observed a handful of times. J is TRBJ1-5 and V is TRBV18; 8 nucleotides align to TRBD1. Germline V gives CDR1 KGHSH, CDR2 LQKENI. The CDR3 has 15 amino acids. Trimming cost V 6 bases and J 8 bases; bases outside gene matches: 12. The DNA for the CDR3 is TGTGCCAGCTCTAATCTACAGGGGGTCGAGGAGCCCCAGCATTTT. Translation: CASSNLQGVEEPQHF.

This chain connects TRBV7-3 to TRBJ1-6, with D uncertain. V shed 5 bases and J shed 0 bases, with 11 bases lying between them. Germline V CDR1 and CDR2: SGHTA, FQGTGA. CDR3 length: 16 residues. Here the CDR3 reads CASSAGRSSYNSPLHF. CDR3 DNA sequence: TGTGCCAGCAGCGCGGGGAGGAGCTCCTATAATTCACCCCTCCACTTT. The complete variable domain, with remaining parts taken from reference TRBV7-3 and TRBJ1-6, reads GAGVSQTPSNKVTEKGKYVELRCDPISGHTALYWYRQSLGQGPEFLIYFQGTGAADDSGLPNDRFFAVRPEGSVSTLKIQRTERGDSAVYLCASSAGRSSYNSPLHFGNGTRLTVT.

The gene calls are TRBV28 and TRBJ2-1, with 10 nucleotides matching TRBD2. The CDR3 is 14 residues long. Per the germline V gene, CDR1 is MDHEN and CDR2 is SYDVKM. V trimming: 10 bases; J trimming: 7 bases; junction bases outside the gene matches: 10. Here the CDR3 DNA reads TGTGCCATCCGGACTAGCGGAAAGGGTAATGAGCAGTTCTTC. Its translation is CAIRTSGKGNEQFF.

The chain couples TRBV7-9 to TRBJ2-1; 9 nucleotides match TRBD2. CDR1 and CDR2 from the germline V gene are SEHNR and FQNEAQ (reference sequence). With V trimmed by 4 bases and J by 7 bases, 2 bases remained unmatched. The CDR3 sequence is 13 residues long. The chain's CDR3 is CASSSTSGNEQFF. In DNA form, the CDR3 reads TGTGCCAGCAGCTCGACTAGCGGTAATGAGCAGTTCTTC. The full variable domain, its missing parts supplied by reference TRBV7-9 and TRBJ2-1, is DTGVSQNPRHKITKRGQNVTFRCDPISEHNRLYWYRQTLGQGPEFLTYFQNEAQLEKSRLLSDRFSAERPKGSFSTLEIQRTEQGDSAMYLCASSSTSGNEQFFGPGTRLTVL.